This TCR beta chain originates from a study of cytomegalovirus exposure and HLA in healthy donors. Note on this clone: The antigen remains undetermined.

This CDR3 spans 15 amino acids. CDR1 and CDR2 (germline): SEHNR, FQNEAQ (reference sequence). V was clipped by 5 bases and J by 5 bases, with 16 bases between them. Overall study findings and caveats: Later genetic work tied a missense DCLRE1C variant to beta-chain V and J trimming. Being productive about 90% or about 30% of the time was typical of most TCR beta V segments in an earlier analysis. While the bulk of TCR sequences proved rare, some public TCRs turned up in many donors.

The PCR contained 60 Vbeta and 13 Jbeta primers. Assay: immunoSEQ multiplex PCR; the TCRdb copy retains only in-frame clones and omits some. In all, the sample yields over 200,000 clones. The sequenced sample was PBMCs. The clonotype originates from a woman aged 30 to 39 in good health and CMV-seropositive. The gene calls are TRBV7-9 and TRBJ1-5; D is perhaps TRBD1 (6 bases). The CDR3, as DNA: TGTGCCAGCAGCCCAGCTTTGGCAGGGGATCAGCCCCAGCATTTT. As protein: CASSPALAGDQPQHF.